The 21 T cell receptor beta chains presented below share a single source sample, sequenced in a study of graft-versus-host responses after intestinal transplantation. Antigens for these TCRs are unknown. Repertoires were generated with immunoSEQ multiplex PCR, while TCRdb's copy carries only in-frame clones and drops some. Here the sample spans under 100,000 clones, around 80% being singletons. The sample was unstimulated CD4+ T cells sorted from spleen or lymph node cells, taken before intestinal transplant. The receptor source for this set is a human donor who received an intestinal transplant.

The chain is built from TRBV15 and TRBJ1-3; D is possibly TRBD1 (5 bases). Germline loops: CDR1 LNHNV, CDR2 YYDKDF (reference sequence). Trimming shortened V by 0 bases and J by 4 bases, and 10 bases separated the two germline ends. The CDR3 totals 15 residues. The CDR3 nucleotides are TGTGCCACCAGCAGAGATCTGGCAGGGGGAAACACCATATATTTT. As protein: CATSRDLAGGNTIYF.

This chain connects TRBV4-1 to TRBJ1-2, with TRBD1 matching 10 bases. There are 16 residues in the CDR3. Germline V lookup: CDR1 MGHRA, CDR2 YSYEKL. The ends lost 3 bases at V and 4 bases at J; junction bases unmatched: 8. CDR3 protein: CASSQEPRQGAYGYTF. The DNA of the CDR3 is TGCGCCAGCAGCCAGGAACCTCGACAGGGGGCCTATGGCTACACCTTC.

The rearrangement uses TRBV5-4 and TRBJ2-5; 16 positions match TRBD2. The CDR3 has 17 residues. Germline values: CDR1 SGHNT, CDR2 YYREEE (reference sequence). With V trimmed by 3 bases and J by 5 bases, 7 bases remained unmatched. The CDR3 DNA is TGTGCCAGCAGCTCCGGGACTAGCGGGAGGGCCGGCGAGACCCAGTACTTC. Translated, it gives CASSSGTSGRAGETQYF. Supplemented by reference TRBV5-4 and TRBJ2-5, the full variable domain reads ETGVTQSPTHLIKTRGQQVTLRCSSQSGHNTVSWYQQALGQGPQFIFQYYREEENGRGNFPPRFSGLQFPNYSSELNVNALELDDSALYLCASSSGTSGRAGETQYFGPGTRLLVL.

This sequence joins TRBV2 and TRBJ2-1; 11 bases map to TRBD2. The CDR3 has 18 residues. With 4 bases clipped from V and 1 base from J, the junction kept 9 bases outside the gene matches. Germline V lookup: CDR1 SNHLY, CDR2 FYNNEI. CDR3 sequence (DNA): TGTGCCAGCAGTGGGTTGACTAGCGGGGATAGATCCTACAATGAGCAGTTCTTC. As protein: CASSGLTSGDRSYNEQFF. Based on the CDR3 plus reference TRBV2 and TRBJ2-1, the full variable domain is EPEVTQTPSHQVTQMGQEVILRCVPISNHLYFYWYRQILGQKVEFLVSFYNNEISEKSEIFDDQFSVERPDGSNFTLKIRSTKLEDSAMYFCASSGLTSGDRSYNEQFFGPGTRLTVL.

V and J are TRBV28 and TRBJ2-3, with 7 bases lining up with TRBD2. V gave up 2 bases and J gave up 2 bases; unmatched junction bases: 1. The germline V gene has CDR1 MDHEN and CDR2 SYDVKM. The CDR3 is 14 amino acids. For the CDR3, the DNA is TGTGCCAGCAGTTTAGCGGGAGTCACAGATACGCAGTATTTT. Its translation: CASSLAGVTDTQYF. The full variable domain, with the rest looked up from reference TRBV28 and TRBJ2-3, is DVKVTQSSRYLVKRTGEKVFLECVQDMDHENMFWYRQDPGLGLRLIYFSYDVKMKEKGDIPEGYSVSREKKERFSLILESASTNQTSMYLCASSLAGVTDTQYFGPGTRLTVL.

The chain couples TRBV7-9 to TRBJ1-2; TRBD1 matches at 9 bases. Germline V gene lookup returns CDR1 SEHNR and CDR2 FQNEAQ (reference sequence). The CDR3 contains 15 residues. The junction had 7 bases not matched to a gene; V was cut back by 5 bases and J by 3 bases. CDR3 DNA: TGTGCCAGCAGCCCTGGGACAGGGTTGGACTATGGCTACACCTTC. Protein: CASSPGTGLDYGYTF. The full variable domain, with the rest looked up from reference TRBV7-9 and TRBJ1-2, is DTGVSQNPRHKITKRGQNVTFRCDPISEHNRLYWYRQTLGQGPEFLTYFQNEAQLEKSRLLSDRFSAERPKGSFSTLEIQRTEQGDSAMYLCASSPGTGLDYGYTFGSGTRLTVV.

V usage is TRBV6-1 and J usage is TRBJ2-3, with 8 bases matching TRBD2. Germline V gives CDR1 MNHNS, CDR2 SASEGT. With 6 bases clipped from V and 4 bases from J, the junction kept 3 bases outside the gene matches. The CDR3 contains 13 residues. The CDR3 DNA follows: TGTGCCAGCAGCCAGCGGGGGCCAGATACGCAGTATTTT. It specifies CASSQRGPDTQYF.

Here the CDR3 DNA reads TGTGCCAGCAGCGCGGGGCGGGGGGGCTACAATGAGCAGTTCTTC. Protein product: CASSAGRGGYNEQFF. The gene calls are TRBV9 and TRBJ2-1, with 9 nucleotides matching TRBD2. Trimming cost V 3 bases and J 3 bases; bases outside gene matches: 4. There are 15 residues in the CDR3. Germline V gene lookup returns CDR1 SGDLS and CDR2 YYNGEE.

The chain recombines TRBV29-1 with TRBJ1-2; D uncertain. Trimming removed 4 bases from V and 6 bases from J, with 15 bases in between. This CDR3 is built from 13 residues. CDR1 and CDR2 (germline): SQVTM, ANQGSEA. CDR3 residues: CSVGESPYDGYTF. The CDR3 DNA reads TGCAGCGTTGGAGAAAGCCCGTACGATGGCTACACCTTC.

The chain employs TRBV5-1 and TRBJ2-3, with a possible D match to TRBD1 (5 bases). The CDR3 sequence is 16 residues long. CDR1 and CDR2 (germline): SGHRS, YFSETQ. V lost 4 bases, J lost 0 bases, and 15 bases lay in between. DNA of the CDR3: TGCGCCAGCAGCCAGACCGGCAGGGCTAGCACAGATACGCAGTATTTT. It codes for CASSQTGRASTDTQYF.

The chain is built from TRBV28 and TRBJ1-3, with TRBD1 as a possible D gene (6 bases). Trimming stripped 2 bases from V and 0 bases from J, with 8 bases between. The germline V gene has CDR1 MDHEN and CDR2 SYDVKM. The CDR3 contains 15 residues. CDR3 residues: CASSLTGSSGNTIYF. CDR3 DNA sequence: TGTGCCAGCAGTTTAACAGGGTCCTCTGGAAACACCATATATTTT.

The gene calls are TRBV27 and TRBJ1-4, with TRBD1 matching 8 bases. Germline V gives CDR1 MNHEY, CDR2 SMNVEV (reference sequence). V dropped 1 base and J dropped 7; count of bases not matched to a gene: 5. This CDR3 spans 15 amino acids. The CDR3 nucleotides are TGTGCCAGCAGTTTATTGCCAGGGGGCCTTGAAAAACTGTTTTTT. Translated: CASSLLPGGLEKLFF.

Comments on this clone: Other DNA variants within this sample encode the same CDR3. The chain is built from TRBV2 and TRBJ2-5; D is possibly TRBD1 (5 bases). CDR1 and CDR2 from the germline V gene are SNHLY and FYNNEI. The CDR3 has 12 residues. Deletions cut 3 bases from V and 4 bases from J, with 6 bases between. CDR3 DNA sequence: TGTGCCAGCAGTGAGGGGCGAGAGACCCAGTACTTC. Its protein product is CASSEGRETQYF.

This chain connects TRBV5-1 to TRBJ2-1; D unresolved. CDR1 SGHRS and CDR2 YFSETQ come from the germline V gene. V shed 0 bases and J shed 7 bases, with 14 bases lying between them. This CDR3 spans 15 amino acids. The CDR3 loop is CASSLVASRRNEQFF. The CDR3 nucleotides are TGCGCCAGCAGCTTGGTCGCCAGCCGGCGGAATGAGCAGTTCTTC.

This clone has only a few counts. V and J are TRBV28 and TRBJ2-7, with 7 bases matching TRBD2. The CDR3 is 15 residues long. Germline loops: CDR1 MDHEN, CDR2 SYDVKM. V dropped 6 bases and J dropped 4; count of bases not matched to a gene: 12. CDR3 loop: CASSSSGRGGYEQYF. The CDR3 DNA reads TGTGCCAGCAGCAGTAGCGGGCGTGGAGGGTACGAGCAGTACTTC.

CDR3 nucleotide sequence: TGTGCCAGCAGCTTATGGGCGGGCCTCTCCGAGCAGTACTTC. Amino acids: CASSLWAGLSEQYF. The genes are TRBV7-2 and TRBJ2-7; D possibly corresponds to TRBD2 (5 bases). V dropped 2 bases and J dropped 6 bases, with 14 bases sitting between them. The germline CDR1 and CDR2 sequences are SGHTA and FQGNSA. The CDR3 runs to 14 residues. Combining the CDR3 with reference TRBV7-2 and TRBJ2-7 gives the whole variable domain GAGVSQSPSNKVTEKGKDVELRCDPISGHTALYWYRQSLGQGLEFLIYFQGNSAPDKSGLPSDRFSAERTGGSVSTLTIQRTQQEDSAVYLCASSLWAGLSEQYFGPGTRLTVT.

The chain couples TRBV2 to TRBJ2-7; 11 nucleotides align to TRBD2. CDR1 is SNHLY, CDR2 FYNNEI, per germline. J was trimmed by 7 bases and V by 0 bases; bases with no gene match: 2. The CDR3 has 14 residues. CDR3 residues: CASSEARTSGEQYF. The CDR3 DNA reads TGTGCCAGCAGTGAAGCGCGGACTAGCGGGGAGCAGTACTTC.

The chain couples TRBV13 to TRBJ2-5; 9 bases are a match to TRBD2. V dropped 5 bases and J dropped 5; count of bases not matched to a gene: 12. The CDR3 has 16 amino acids. The germline V gene encodes CDR1 PRHDT and CDR2 FYEKMQ (reference sequence). In DNA, the CDR3 is TGTGCCAGCAGCCCCTTTTCCGCGGGAGGGGGGGAGACCCAGTACTTC. It translates to CASSPFSAGGGETQYF.

This clone turned up a few times. The chain is built from TRBV5-1 and TRBJ2-5; 12 nucleotides match TRBD2. The CDR3 has 15 residues. The germline V gene has CDR1 SGHRS and CDR2 YFSETQ. Trimming cost V 4 bases and J 8 bases; bases outside gene matches: 9. The CDR3 DNA is TGCGCCAGCAGCCCGGATCCCGGACTAGCGGGAACCCAGTACTTC. Its protein is CASSPDPGLAGTQYF. Variable domain in full (rest from reference TRBV5-1 and TRBJ2-5): KAGVTQTPRYLIKTRGQQVTLSCSPISGHRSVSWYQQTPGQGLQFLFEYFSETQRNKGNFPGRFSGRQFSNSRSEMNVSTLELGDSALYLCASSPDPGLAGTQYFGPGTRLLVL.

In the case of this clone: Additional DNA sequences in this sample encode the identical CDR3. The rearrangement links TRBV29-1 to TRBJ2-3; the match to TRBD2 covers 7 bases. J was trimmed by 6 bases and V by 2 bases; bases with no gene match: 5. CDR3 length: 13 residues. From germline, CDR1 is SQVTM and CDR2 ANQGSEA. The CDR3 loop is CSVELAGKDTQYF. CDR3 DNA: TGCAGCGTTGAATTAGCGGGCAAGGATACGCAGTATTTT.

J is TRBJ2-7 and V is TRBV7-6; 7 bases align to TRBD2. Germline trimming cut 5 bases from V and 0 bases from J; bases unmatched to any gene: 10. The germline CDR1 and CDR2 sequences are SGHVS and FNYEAQ. The CDR3 is made up of 16 amino acids. CDR3 loop: CASSPPGGRSSYEQYF. For the CDR3, the DNA is TGTGCCAGCAGCCCACCGGGGGGAAGGAGCTCCTACGAGCAGTACTTC.